This TCR beta chain was sequenced for a study of T cells in Graves' hyperthyroidism and ophthalmopathy (dated by TCRdb to the late 2010s). In terms of the full investigation: Peripheral blood samples were taken at the time of initial diagnosis, prior to any treatment. To identify distinguishing TCR V-J signatures, a discovery cohort of 100 patients was used, comprising 40 to 45 with Graves' ophthalmopathy and 55 to 65 with stable Graves' hyperthyroidism. Thyroid tissue and blood T-cell repertoires from roughly 6 Graves' hyperthyroidism patients were also compared in the study. Following sampling, methimazole starting at 30 mg daily was given to hyperthyroidism patients, and high-dose intravenous methylprednisolone was given to ophthalmopathy patients. The paper describes TCR Vbeta CDR3 sequencing of 135 peripheral blood samples, made up of 43 ophthalmopathy patients, approximately 76 hyperthyroidism patients and about 17 progressor patients. The 80 to 100 discovery patients were randomly divided into training and test sets at a 7:3 ratio. Prospective prediction of ophthalmopathy was tested in an independent validation cohort consisting of about 19 hyperthyroidism patients and 15 or so patients who later progressed to ophthalmopathy. Overall results and qualifications from the work: Sample size was not statistically predetermined, and investigators were not blinded to group allocation. In validation, progression to ophthalmopathy was predicted by the model with around 71% sensitivity and just over 72% specificity, a median of roughly 6.4 months before onset. A 13 V-J signature model separated ophthalmopathy from stable hyperthyroidism, with over 85% sensitivity and about 81% specificity in cross-validation and 80%/75% in testing. Blood samples also contained most of the expanded thyroid clonotypes (frequency above 0.001), which suggests that blood repertoires may reflect thyroid immune responses.

Amplification of TCR beta CDR3 regions was carried out from RNA transcripts. For the first round of RT-PCR on the TCR CDR3, the HTBI primer set was used together with the Qiagen OneStep RT-PCR kit. The libraries were constructed in a second round of multiplex PCR and then size-selected and purified. Libraries were sequenced paired-end with 100 bp reads on an Illumina HiSeq2000. The published analysis was carried out like this. SOAPnuke was used to process the raw data, with reads discarded if the reads contained adapters or uncalled bases, had a mean Phred below 15, or lacked an exact constant-primer or identifier match. High-quality paired reads were merged with COPE v1.2.5, and unique nucleotide sequences were defined as clonotypes. Clonotypes were aligned to IMGT TRBV, TRBD and TRBJ reference segments using MiTCR v1.1. The analysis included only V-J combinations with a frequency above 0.0001, which together covered 99% to 99.2% of the repertoires. The TCS score was defined as F50 (clonal expansion) divided by E x V (chaos), with BLOSUM62-based TCRdist calculated between CDR3 peptides within each V-J. Welch's t-statistics and random forest reduced roughly 500 V-J features to 10 to 15, which were used in a naive Bayes classifier (R e1071). The public sequencing data were trimmed at Q25 with fastp and processed into clonotypes with MiXCR by TCRdb, which kept only in-frame beta chains. All rows with the same CDR3 protein become a single entry with the most common DNA and genes. These V and J calls originate from TCRdb's pipeline instead of the authors' own analysis. The sample data list about 710,000 distinct CDR3 sequences, and about a sixth of these were observed just once. 8.4% of the sample is in the top ten clones.

Stable Graves' hyperthyroidism was defined as the absence of progression to ophthalmopathy over 18 months of follow-up. Hyperthyroidism patients were newly diagnosed, had a disease duration of under 2 months, and were aged 18 to 65 years. Patients with uncontrolled infections, other autoimmune diseases, pregnancy or lactation were excluded. Diagnoses were established on the basis of clinical symptoms, serum thyroxine and TRAb, thyroid ultrasound, and orbital computed tomography. PBMCs were separated from roughly 9.3 ml of fresh peripheral blood using Ficoll-Paque density gradient centrifugation. Trizol reagent was used to extract total RNA, and RNA quality was then checked on an Agilent 2100 Bioanalyzer. The sample holds many counts of this clonotype. The antigen it recognizes is unknown. The sample holds no much larger clone one base away, and base qualities are not on file. Inclusive of the bounding cysteine and phenylalanine, the CDR3 is 15 residues long. Only CDR3 DNA remains: 45 bases, in frame from the first base. Relative to germline, V is missing 4 bases and J is missing 0 bases, with 3 bases of the junction outside any gene match. As encoded in the germline V gene (reference sequence), CDR1 is DFQATT while CDR2 is SNEGSKA.

This sequence was found in a man aged 18 to 30 with Graves' hyperthyroidism. Sequenced sample: blood. The chain is assembled from TRBV20-1 and TRBJ2-3; 11 bases in the middle match TRBD2. The CDR3 here reads CSATRLAGSTDTQYF. At the DNA level, the sequence is TGCAGTGCTACCCGACTAGCGGGGAGCACAGATACGCAGTATTTT.